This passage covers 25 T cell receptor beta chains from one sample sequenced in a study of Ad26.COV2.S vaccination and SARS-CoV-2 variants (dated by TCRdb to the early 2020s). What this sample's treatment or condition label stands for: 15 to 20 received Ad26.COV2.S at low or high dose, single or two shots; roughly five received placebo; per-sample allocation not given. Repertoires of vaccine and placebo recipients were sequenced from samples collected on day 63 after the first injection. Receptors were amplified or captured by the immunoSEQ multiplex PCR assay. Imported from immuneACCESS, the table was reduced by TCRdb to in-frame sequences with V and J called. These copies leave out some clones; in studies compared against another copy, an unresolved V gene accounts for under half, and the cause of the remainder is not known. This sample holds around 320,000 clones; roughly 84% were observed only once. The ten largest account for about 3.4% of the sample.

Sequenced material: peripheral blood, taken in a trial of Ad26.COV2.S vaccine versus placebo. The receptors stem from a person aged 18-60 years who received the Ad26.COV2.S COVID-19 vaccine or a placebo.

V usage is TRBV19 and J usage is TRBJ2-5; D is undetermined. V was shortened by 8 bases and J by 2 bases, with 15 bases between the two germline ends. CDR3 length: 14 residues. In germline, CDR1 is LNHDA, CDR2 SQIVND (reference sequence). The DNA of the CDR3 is TGTGCCAGTTCTAAGGCCCAGTCACAAGAGACCCAGTACTTC. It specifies CASSKAQSQETQYF.

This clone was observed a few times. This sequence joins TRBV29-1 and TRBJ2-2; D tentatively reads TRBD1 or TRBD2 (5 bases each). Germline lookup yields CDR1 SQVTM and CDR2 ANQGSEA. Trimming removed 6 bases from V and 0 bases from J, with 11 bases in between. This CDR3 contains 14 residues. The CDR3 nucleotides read TGCAGCGTCGACGGGACGGCGAACACCGGGGAGCTGTTTTTT. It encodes CSVDGTANTGELFF.

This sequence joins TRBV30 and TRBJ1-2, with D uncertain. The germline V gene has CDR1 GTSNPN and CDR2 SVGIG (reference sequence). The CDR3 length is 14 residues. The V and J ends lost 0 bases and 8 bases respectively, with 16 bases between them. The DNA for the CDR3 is TGTGCCTGGAGTGTAGGAGGCGTCACAAGGGGCTACACCTTC. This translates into CAWSVGGVTRGYTF.

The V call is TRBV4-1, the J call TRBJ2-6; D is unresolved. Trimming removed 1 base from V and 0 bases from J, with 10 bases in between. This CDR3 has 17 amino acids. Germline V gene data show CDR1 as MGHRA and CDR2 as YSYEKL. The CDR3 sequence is CASSQARPPSGANVLTF. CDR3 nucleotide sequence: TGCGCCAGCAGCCAAGCCCGACCCCCCTCTGGGGCCAACGTCCTGACTTTC.

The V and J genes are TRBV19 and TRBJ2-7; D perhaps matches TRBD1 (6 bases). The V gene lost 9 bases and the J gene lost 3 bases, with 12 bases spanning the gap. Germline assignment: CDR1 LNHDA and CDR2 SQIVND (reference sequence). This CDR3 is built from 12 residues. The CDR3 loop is CASKGQYYEQYF. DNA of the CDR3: TGTGCCAGCAAAGGACAGTACTACGAGCAGTACTTC. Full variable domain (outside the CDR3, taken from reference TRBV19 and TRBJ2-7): DGGITQSPKYLFRKEGQNVTLSCEQNLNHDAMYWYRQDPGQGLRLIYYSQIVNDFQKGDIAEGYSVSREKKESFPLTVTSAQKNPTAFYLCASKGQYYEQYFGPGTRLTVT.

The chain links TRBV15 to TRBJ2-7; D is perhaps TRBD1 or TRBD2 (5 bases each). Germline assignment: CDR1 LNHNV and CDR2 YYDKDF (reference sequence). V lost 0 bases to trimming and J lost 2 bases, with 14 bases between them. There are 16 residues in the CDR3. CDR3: CATSRERTRGAYEQYF. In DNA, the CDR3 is TGTGCCACCAGCAGAGAGCGAACTAGGGGAGCCTACGAGCAGTACTTC.

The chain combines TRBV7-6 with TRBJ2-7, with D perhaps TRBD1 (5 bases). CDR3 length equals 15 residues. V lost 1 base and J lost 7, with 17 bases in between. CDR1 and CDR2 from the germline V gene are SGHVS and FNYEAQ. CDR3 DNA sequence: TGTGCCAGCAGCTTAGGGGCACAAGGGGTGGAGGAGCAGTACTTC. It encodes CASSLGAQGVEEQYF. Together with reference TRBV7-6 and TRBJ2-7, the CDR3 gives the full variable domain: GAGVSQSPRYKVTKRGQDVALRCDPISGHVSLYWYRQALGQGPEFLTYFNYEAQQDKSGLPNDRFSAERPEGSISTLTIQRTEQRDSAMYRCASSLGAQGVEEQYFGPGTRLTVT.

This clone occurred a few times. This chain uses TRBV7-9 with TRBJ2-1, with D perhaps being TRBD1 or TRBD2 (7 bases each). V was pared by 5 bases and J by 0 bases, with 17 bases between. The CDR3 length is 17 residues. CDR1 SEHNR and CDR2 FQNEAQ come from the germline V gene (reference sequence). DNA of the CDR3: TGTGCCAGCAGCAGCGGGGTCAACAGGGGCTCCTACAATGAGCAGTTCTTC. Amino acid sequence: CASSSGVNRGSYNEQFF.

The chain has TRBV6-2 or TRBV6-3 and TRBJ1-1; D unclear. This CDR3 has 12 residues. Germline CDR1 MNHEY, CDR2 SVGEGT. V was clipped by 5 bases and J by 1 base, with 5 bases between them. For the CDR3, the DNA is TGTGCCAGCAGTCGGACGAACACTGAAGCTTTCTTT. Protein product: CASSRTNTEAFF.

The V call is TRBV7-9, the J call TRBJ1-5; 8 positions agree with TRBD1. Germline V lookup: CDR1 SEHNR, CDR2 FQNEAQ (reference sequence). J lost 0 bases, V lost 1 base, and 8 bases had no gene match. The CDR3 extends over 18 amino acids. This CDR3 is CASSLGGTGIFSNQPQHF. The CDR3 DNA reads TGTGCCAGCAGCTTAGGAGGGACAGGAATTTTTAGCAATCAGCCCCAGCATTTT.

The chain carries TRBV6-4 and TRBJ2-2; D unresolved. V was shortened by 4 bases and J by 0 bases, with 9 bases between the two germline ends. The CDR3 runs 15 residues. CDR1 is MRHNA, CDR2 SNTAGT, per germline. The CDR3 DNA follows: TGTGCCAGCAGTGTCGAGAGTTCGAACACCGGGGAGCTGTTTTTT. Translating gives CASSVESSNTGELFF.

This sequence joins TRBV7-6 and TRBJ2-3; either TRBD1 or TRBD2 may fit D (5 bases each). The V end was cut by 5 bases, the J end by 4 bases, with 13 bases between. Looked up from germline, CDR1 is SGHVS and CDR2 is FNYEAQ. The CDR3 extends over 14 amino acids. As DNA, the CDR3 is TGTGCCAGCAGCCCCACCGGGACCCCAGATACGCAGTATTTT. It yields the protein CASSPTGTPDTQYF.

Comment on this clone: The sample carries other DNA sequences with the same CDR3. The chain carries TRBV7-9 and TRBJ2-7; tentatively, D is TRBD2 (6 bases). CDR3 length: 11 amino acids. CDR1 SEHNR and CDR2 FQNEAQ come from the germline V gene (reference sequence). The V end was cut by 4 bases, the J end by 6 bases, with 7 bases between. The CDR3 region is CASSSGGEQYF. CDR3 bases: TGTGCCAGCAGCTCCGGGGGCGAGCAGTACTTC.

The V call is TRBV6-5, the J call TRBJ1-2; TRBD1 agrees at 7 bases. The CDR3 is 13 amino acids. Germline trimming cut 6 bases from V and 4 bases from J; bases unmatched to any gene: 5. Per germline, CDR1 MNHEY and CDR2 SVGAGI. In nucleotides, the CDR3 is TGTGCCAGCAGGGGACAGCTAGCCTATGGCTACACCTTC. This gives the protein CASRGQLAYGYTF.

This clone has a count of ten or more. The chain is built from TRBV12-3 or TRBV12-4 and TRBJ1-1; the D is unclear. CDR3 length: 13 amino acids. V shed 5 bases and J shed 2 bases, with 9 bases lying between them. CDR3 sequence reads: CASSVGPNTEAFF. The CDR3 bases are TGTGCCAGCAGTGTTGGTCCCAACACTGAAGCTTTCTTT.

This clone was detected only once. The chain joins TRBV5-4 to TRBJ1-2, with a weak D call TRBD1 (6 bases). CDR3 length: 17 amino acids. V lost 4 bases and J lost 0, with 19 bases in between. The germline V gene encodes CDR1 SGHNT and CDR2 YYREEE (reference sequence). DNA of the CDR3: TGTGCCAGCAGCCCACAGGGAGCCCTCATAGCTAACTATGGCTACACCTTC. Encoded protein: CASSPQGALIANYGYTF. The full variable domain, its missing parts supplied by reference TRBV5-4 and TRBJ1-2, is ETGVTQSPTHLIKTRGQQVTLRCSSQSGHNTVSWYQQALGQGPQFIFQYYREEENGRGNFPPRFSGLQFPNYSSELNVNALELDDSALYLCASSPQGALIANYGYTFGSGTRLTVV.

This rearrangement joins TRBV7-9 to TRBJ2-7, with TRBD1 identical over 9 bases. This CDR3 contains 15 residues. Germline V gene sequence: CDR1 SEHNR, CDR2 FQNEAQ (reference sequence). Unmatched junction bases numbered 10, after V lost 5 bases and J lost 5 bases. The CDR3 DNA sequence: TGTGCCAGCAGCAGAGCCGGGACAGGGCGTCACGAGCAGTACTTC. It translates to CASSRAGTGRHEQYF.

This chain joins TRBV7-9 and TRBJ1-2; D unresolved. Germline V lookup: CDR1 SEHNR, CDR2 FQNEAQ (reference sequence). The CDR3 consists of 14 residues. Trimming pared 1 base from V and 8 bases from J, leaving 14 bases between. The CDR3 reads CASSLESPVRGYTF. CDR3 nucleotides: TGTGCCAGCAGCTTAGAATCTCCCGTCAGAGGCTACACCTTC.

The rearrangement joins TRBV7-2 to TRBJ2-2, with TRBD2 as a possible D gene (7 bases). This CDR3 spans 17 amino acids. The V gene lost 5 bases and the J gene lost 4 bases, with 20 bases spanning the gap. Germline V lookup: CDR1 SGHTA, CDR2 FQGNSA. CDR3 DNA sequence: TGTGCCAGCAGCCCGGAGGGGGGGGTAGGGCCCACCGGGGAGCTGTTTTTT. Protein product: CASSPEGGVGPTGELFF.

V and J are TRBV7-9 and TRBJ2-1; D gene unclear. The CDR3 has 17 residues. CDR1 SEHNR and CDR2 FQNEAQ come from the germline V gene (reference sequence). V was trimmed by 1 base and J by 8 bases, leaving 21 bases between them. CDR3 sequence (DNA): TGTGCCAGCAGCTTAGATGGCGCCTTAGGGATGTCGGATGAGCAGTTCTTC. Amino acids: CASSLDGALGMSDEQFF.

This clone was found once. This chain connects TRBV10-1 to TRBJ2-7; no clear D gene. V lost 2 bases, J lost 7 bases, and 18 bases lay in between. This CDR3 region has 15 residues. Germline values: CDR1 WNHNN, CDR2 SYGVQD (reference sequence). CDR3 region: CASSETQDPRREQYF. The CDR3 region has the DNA TGCGCCAGCAGTGAGACTCAAGACCCGCGGCGGGAGCAGTACTTC.

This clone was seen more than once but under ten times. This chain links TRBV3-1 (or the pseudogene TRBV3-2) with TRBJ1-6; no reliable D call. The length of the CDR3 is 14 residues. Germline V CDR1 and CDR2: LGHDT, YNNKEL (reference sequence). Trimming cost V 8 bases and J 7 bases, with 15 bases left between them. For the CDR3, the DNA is TGTGCCAGCGGACGGGAGTACGGGAATTCACCCCTCCACTTT. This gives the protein CASGREYGNSPLHF.

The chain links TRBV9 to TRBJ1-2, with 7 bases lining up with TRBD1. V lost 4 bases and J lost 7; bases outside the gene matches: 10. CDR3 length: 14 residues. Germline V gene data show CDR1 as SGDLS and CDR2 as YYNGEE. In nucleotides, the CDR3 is TGTGCCAGCAGCCCCAGGGACAGCCTATCTGGCTACACCTTC. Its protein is CASSPRDSLSGYTF.

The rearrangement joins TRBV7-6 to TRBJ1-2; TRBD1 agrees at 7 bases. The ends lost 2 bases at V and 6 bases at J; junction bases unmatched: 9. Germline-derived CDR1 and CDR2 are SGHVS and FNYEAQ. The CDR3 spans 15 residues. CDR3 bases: TGTGCCAGCAGCTTACTTTCGGGAACAGGGGATGGCTACACCTTC. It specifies CASSLLSGTGDGYTF.

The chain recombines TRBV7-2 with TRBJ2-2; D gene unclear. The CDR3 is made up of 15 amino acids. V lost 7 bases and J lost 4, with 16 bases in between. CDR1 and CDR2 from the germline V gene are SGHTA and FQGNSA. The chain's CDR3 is CASIAGRHLTGELFF. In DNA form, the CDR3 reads TGTGCCAGCATCGCTGGGCGGCACCTCACCGGGGAGCTGTTTTTT. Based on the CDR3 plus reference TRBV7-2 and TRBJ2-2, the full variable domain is GAGVSQSPSNKVTEKGKDVELRCDPISGHTALYWYRQSLGQGLEFLIYFQGNSAPDKSGLPSDRFSAERTGGSVSTLTIQRTQQEDSAVYLCASIAGRHLTGELFFGEGSRLTVL.